What follows describes a single T cell receptor (beta chain). Its antigen target is currently unknown. Base qualities are not provided; no much larger clone lies one nucleotide away. This sample is part of a study of cytomegalovirus exposure and HLA in healthy donors listed by TCRdb under 2017. For the wider study: An earlier analysis of approximately 640 of the donors reported more than 250 Gb of sequence data and 120 million or so unique TCR beta sequences from about 180 million T cells. The aim of the study was to test whether cataloging public T cell receptors could identify signatures of past pathogen exposure. About five DR-DQ haplotypes were handled as single units for association and clustering because linkage in the cohort was strong. Using immunosequencing, the study profiled T cell repertoires from 550 to 750 subjects and related those repertoires to cytomegalovirus serostatus. Donor age, sex, ethnicity and CMV serostatus were compiled alongside the repertoire data. Besides the first cohort of 550 to 750 subjects, a separate validation cohort made up of over 100 different subjects was used. Every discovery cohort repertoire had been produced on one sequencing platform. An early release covering just under 650 HLA-typed donors comprised 250 to 350 gigabases of sequencing data and around 80 million unique TCR sequences. Typing coverage varied by locus: 629-630 donors for A, B, C, DRB1 and DQB1; more than 500 for DQA1; approximately 570 for DPA1; approximately 450 for DPB1. An earlier analysis of fewer than 700 of the donors applied high-throughput TCR beta sequencing to assess whether each TCR beta V gene segment acted as functional or pseudogenic. High-throughput TCR immunosequencing, statistical association of individual TCRs with disease status, and machine learning were combined to predict cytomegalovirus infection status. To study patterns of TCR occurrence, a later analysis re-analyzed previously published TCR beta repertoires from 700 or so donors and added high-resolution HLA genotyping. Among roughly 400 genotyped donors of the cohort, an average of approximately 220,000 unique TCR beta nucleotide sequences was sequenced per donor, of which 15% to 20% were non-productive. A later genetic analysis took genome-wide SNP genotypes for about three fifths of the roughly 670 donors and used that subset as a discovery cohort. Rather than using new phenotypic data, the later analysis identified candidate immune exposures from TCR beta sequences and from how often those sequences occurred across donors. The genetic ancestry cluster associated with self-reported Caucasian donors included about four fifths of the roughly 390 genotyped donors. Both class I and class II loci were covered by HLA typing, at four-digit resolution. Broader findings and caveats from the paper: In a later analysis, HLA-associated TCR beta chains showed more clonal expansion and lower generation probabilities than non-associated chains that were equally common. Roughly 15 rarely observed V segments, including chromosome 9 orphons, were excluded from the earlier analysis of almost 600 of the donors because counts were too low. The 87-base-pair reads could not distinguish some IMGT-functional V segments, including TRBV6-2 and TRBV6-3, so those segments were excluded. The authors suggested that the approach could potentially be generalized to other disease states and immunological phenotypes. Linkage disequilibrium might explain the correlated functional status among segregating V segments, but an unknown experimental factor could not be ruled out. A later analysis found that most CMV-associated TCR beta chains appeared HLA-restricted, with HLA associations seemingly driven largely by CMV exposure. The classifier was reported to diagnose cytomegalovirus status with high specificity and sensitivity in both the original cohort and the validation cohort. V-gene and J-gene trimming of TCR beta chains was associated with a missense DCLRE1C variant in a later genetic analysis, and the association was replicated in an independent cohort. Across donors, most TCR sequences were observed very rarely, whereas some public TCRs were present in many individuals. A group of highly shared sequence variants was considered likely to be a technical artifact of the sequencing pipeline. When HLA alleles, especially DR and DQ, strongly co-occurred, TCR associations were difficult to assign to individual alleles. Compared with the roughly 710-donor mean, donors in an Asian-associated ancestry cluster had fewer N-insertions in productive TCRs, according to a later genetic analysis. Presence/absence analyses assumed roughly uniform sequencing depth across donors, an assumption that may not hold. According to a later analysis, TCR association rates differed among HLA loci, with DRB1 alleles showing the most associated TCRs and HLA-C alleles showing the fewest. Only TCR beta chains were sequenced in this cohort, and the absence of alpha or paired-chain data limited detectable features. Immune exposure information for the cohort was limited to CMV serostatus. Because some donors lacked HLA typing at each locus, the association tests relied only on the typed subset. In an earlier analysis of about 600 of the donors, most TCR beta V segments appeared in productive rearrangements about 87% or about 30% of the time, broadly matching IMGT annotations. Three of the identified cytomegalovirus-associated TCR beta chains were confirmed in vitro to be specific for cytomegalovirus antigens. A total of 150 or so TCR beta chains were listed by the study as associated with cytomegalovirus. A later analysis reported that several top co-occurrence clusters appeared linked to parvovirus B19, influenza, CMV and Epstein-Barr virus. A further reported finding was that TCR beta sequences accurately predicted the HLA-A and HLA-B alleles for most subjects in the first cohort. Specific HLA alleles were associated with 15,000 to 20,000 TCR beta sequences at a false discovery rate of 0.05 in a later analysis.

V is cut back by 3 bases and J by 4 bases, with 12 bases in the junction unmatched. Spanning cysteine to phenylalanine, the CDR3 consists of 16 amino acids. Of the read, only the CDR3 DNA is kept; its 48 bases are in frame from base 1. CDR1 ENHRY and CDR2 SYGVKD are derived from the germline V gene. The library was obtained by the immunoSEQ multiplex PCR assay. The multiplex PCR relied on a mix of 60 forward primers for TCR Vbeta segments and 13 reverse primers for TCR Jbeta segments. The CDR3 region of rearranged TCR beta genes was amplified from genomic DNA by a multiplex PCR assay. The Illumina HiSeq System was used to sequence the amplified TCR beta libraries as 87-base-pair reads. Per the source publication's procedure: In a later analysis, approximately 74 million unique TCR beta chains were counted across the roughly 610 repertoires, and about 9.9 million of these chains were shared by at least two donors. Raw reads were error-corrected and collapsed into unique sequences by a nearest-neighbor algorithm in which closely related sequences were merged to remove PCR and sequencing errors. V, D and J gene segments were assigned by aligning CDR3 sequences to IMGT reference sequences. For a sequence to be retained, a match of at least six nucleotides was required to both a V gene segment and a J gene segment. A rearrangement counted as productive if the CDR3 had no stop codons and remained in frame with V and J, and every other rearrangement counted as non-productive. Following IMGT convention, CDR3 was defined as the stretch from the second conserved V-encoded cysteine up to the conserved J-encoded phenylalanine. The earlier analysis of 500 to 750 of the donors excluded any sequence lacking an unambiguous match to a single V gene segment. In an earlier analysis of approximately 500 of the donors, a V segment was called functional when productive rearrangements were above 56.7%, and segregating when the standard deviation between donors exceeded 5%. A statistical classification framework was developed to diagnose cytomegalovirus status using the catalog of TCR beta chain sequences. In a later analysis, V and J genes were assigned by comparing TCR nucleotide sequences against IMGT/GENE-DB human TR gene sequences. A later analysis assigned CDR3 sequences and most-parsimonious VDJ recombination scenarios with the TCRdist pipeline. A later analysis defined each TCR beta chain by its CDR3 amino acid sequence plus V-gene family, and excluded reads lacking a unique V-gene family. To address suspected cross-contamination and a sequencing artifact, a later analysis removed several hundred highly shared, low-generation-probability nucleotide sequences. In a later analysis, a clonal expansion index for each public chain was calculated from normalized within-repertoire ranks of inferred template counts. In a later analysis, generation probabilities were computed with a VDJ recombination model fitted to out-of-frame rearrangements, and the resulting probabilities were checked against IGoR. A later analysis scored TCR-TCR, TCR-HLA and TCR-CMV co-occurrence with hypergeometric tests, applying a repertoire-size bias correction to TCR pairs. In a later analysis, false discovery rates were estimated by permuting HLA or CMV assignments 20 times. A later analysis grouped co-occurring TCRs with DBSCAN, adding TCRdist sequence similarity when clustering within HLA-allele-positive subsets. Co-occurrence clustering excluded repertoires with fewer than 30,000 or more than 120,000 public chains, plus five with anomalous nucleotide sharing. TCRdb obtained this table from immuneACCESS and retained in-frame rearrangements with V and J assigned. These tables miss some clones; where compared with another copy, unresolved V genes account for less than half of the shortfall, and the remainder is unexplained. V, J and clone size are those of that table, while D and trimming were read from the DNA. A total of 200,000 to 250,000 clones appear in this sample, around 85% of them only once. About 1.8% of the sample belongs to the ten largest clones.

The cohort was made up of roughly 670 healthy bone marrow donors. At the time of sampling, all cohort members were nominally healthy, though unrecorded immune exposures were likely present. The donor tested CMV seronegative, placing the donor among the 352 seronegative members of the cohort. Each donor provided a peripheral blood sample, and peripheral blood mononuclear cells were used for TCR beta sequencing. Genomic DNA was extracted from the blood cell samples with the Qiagen DNeasy Blood Extraction Kit. The clonotype originates from a man aged 50 to 59 in good health and CMV-seronegative. Sequencing used PBMCs. The sequence is built from TRBV10-3 and TRBJ2-7, and 7 junctional nucleotides match TRBD2. At the DNA level, the sequence is TGTGCCATCAGTGACCCCAGCGGGATCTTCCTTTACGAGCAGTACTTC. Translated, it gives CAISDPSGIFLYEQYF.